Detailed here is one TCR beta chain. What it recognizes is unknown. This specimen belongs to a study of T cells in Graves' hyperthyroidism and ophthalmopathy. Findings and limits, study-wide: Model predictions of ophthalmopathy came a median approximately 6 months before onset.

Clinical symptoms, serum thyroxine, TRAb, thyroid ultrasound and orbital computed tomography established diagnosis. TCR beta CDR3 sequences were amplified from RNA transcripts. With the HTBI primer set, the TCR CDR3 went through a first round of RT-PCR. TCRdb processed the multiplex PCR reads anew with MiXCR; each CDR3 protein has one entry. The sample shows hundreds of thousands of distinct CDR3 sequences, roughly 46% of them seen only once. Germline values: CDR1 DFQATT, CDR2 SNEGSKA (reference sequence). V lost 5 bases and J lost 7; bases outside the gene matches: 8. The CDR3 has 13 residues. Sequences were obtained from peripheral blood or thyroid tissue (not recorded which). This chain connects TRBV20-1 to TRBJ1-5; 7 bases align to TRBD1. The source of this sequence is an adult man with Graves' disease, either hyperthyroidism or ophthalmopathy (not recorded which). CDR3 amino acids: CSARRQGLQPQHF. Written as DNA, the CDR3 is TGCAGTGCTCGTCGACAGGGATTGCAGCCCCAGCATTTT.